This passage covers 26 T cell receptor beta chains from one sample sequenced in a study of CD8 T cells in Susac syndrome (dated by TCRdb to the late 2010s). The library was made by the immunoSEQ multiplex PCR assay. RNA was extracted using the RNeasy kit, and roughly 0.45 to 1 microgram was reverse transcribed with random hexamers. The public reads were reanalyzed by TCRdb: fastp trimming at Q25, MiXCR alignment, in-frame beta chains only. All rows with the same CDR3 protein become a single entry with the most common DNA and genes. Present in this sample are tens of thousands of distinct CDR3 sequences, roughly 96% of which were seen just once. The top ten hold approximately 0.57% of the sample. The sample consisted of CD8+ T cells from PBMCs. All receptors come from a human donor with Susac syndrome.

This chain links TRBV30 with TRBJ2-7, with TRBD2 matching 7 bases. V was clipped by 7 bases and J by 0 bases; unmatched bases: 9. CDR1 and CDR2 (germline): GTSNPN, SVGIG (reference sequence). The length of the CDR3 is 14 residues. The CDR3 nucleotides are TGTGCCTTGGACTTAGGCGGGGGCTCCTACGAGCAGTACTTC. Translating it yields CALDLGGGSYEQYF.

The DNA of the CDR3 is TGTGCCAGCAGCCAAGGCCCAGAGACCCAGTACTTC. This codes for CASSQGPETQYF. The rearrangement uses TRBV3-1 and TRBJ2-5; D gene unclear. The CDR3 is 12 residues long. Trimming took off 1 base at V and 4 bases at J, with 4 bases between the two ends. Per germline, CDR1 LGHDT and CDR2 YNNKEL (reference sequence).

V is TRBV6-6 and J is TRBJ2-5; D is perhaps TRBD1 or TRBD2 (5 bases each). The germline V gene has CDR1 MNHNY and CDR2 SVGAGI (reference sequence). Deletions cut 6 bases from V and 2 bases from J, with 13 bases between. The CDR3 length is 14 residues. The CDR3 sequence is CASSQGTAQETQYF. The CDR3 DNA sequence: TGTGCCAGCAGCCAAGGGACGGCACAAGAGACCCAGTACTTC.

This rearrangement joins TRBV30 to TRBJ1-6, with TRBD1 matching over 7 bases. J lost 6 bases, V lost 1 base, and 0 bases had no gene match. Germline-derived CDR1 and CDR2 are GTSNPN and SVGIG (reference sequence). This CDR3 has 13 amino acids. The CDR3: CAWSAGGNSPLHF. The CDR3 DNA follows: TGTGCCTGGAGTGCAGGGGGTAATTCACCCCTCCACTTT.

This chain joins TRBV18 and TRBJ2-5; tentative D call: TRBD1 (6 bases). Trimming took off 6 bases at V and 0 bases at J, with 8 bases between the two ends. This CDR3 contains 13 residues. Germline CDR1 and CDR2: KGHSH and LQKENI. CDR3 coding DNA: TGTGCCAGCTCGTGGACAGACCAAGAGACCCAGTACTTC. As protein: CASSWTDQETQYF.

The V gene is TRBV30, the J gene TRBJ1-1, with D possibly matching TRBD1 (5 bases). The CDR3 length is 13 residues. Germline V CDR1 and CDR2: GTSNPN, SVGIG (reference sequence). Trimming removed 0 bases from V and 1 base from J, with 6 bases in between. The CDR3 DNA reads TGTGCCTGGAGTGTACAGGAGAACACTGAAGCTTTCTTT. This codes for CAWSVQENTEAFF.

The DNA of the CDR3 is TGTGCCAGCAGTTCCAGGGGGCCAAGGACCGGGGAGCTGTTTTTT. The encoded protein is CASSSRGPRTGELFF. The chain couples TRBV6-6 to TRBJ2-2; 8 positions match TRBD1. Germline V gives CDR1 MNHNY, CDR2 SVGAGI (reference sequence). V dropped 4 bases and J dropped 5; count of bases not matched to a gene: 6. The length of the CDR3 is 15 residues.

V gene TRBV18 combines with J gene TRBJ2-7; TRBD1 agrees at 8 bases. Losses at the gene ends were 4 bases for V and 2 bases for J; bases not matched to a gene: 10. The CDR3 covers 16 residues. The germline CDR1 and CDR2 sequences are KGHSH and LQKENI. The CDR3 reads CASSRGLGQATYEQYF. The CDR3 bases are TGTGCCAGCTCACGAGGCTTGGGACAGGCAACCTACGAGCAGTACTTC.

The CDR3 bases are TGTGCCAGCAGCTTAGGGTCGGCCCGGGGTGAGCAGTTCTTC. It encodes CASSLGSARGEQFF. The V and J genes are TRBV7-9 and TRBJ2-1; D is possibly TRBD2 (5 bases). The length of the CDR3 is 14 residues. CDR1 and CDR2 from the germline V gene are SEHNR and FQNEAQ (reference sequence). V was cut by 1 base and J by 9 bases, with 13 bases left in between.

This clonotype was picked up one time. V usage is TRBV29-1 and J usage is TRBJ2-5, with a tentative D call TRBD2 (5 bases). Trimming removed 8 bases at V and 2 bases at J, with 12 bases between. Per the germline V gene, CDR1 is SQVTM and CDR2 is ANQGSEA. The CDR3 is made up of 12 amino acids. The CDR3 bases are TGCAGCATGGGAGCAGGACAAGAGACCCAGTACTTC. Encoded protein: CSMGAGQETQYF.

The V and J genes are TRBV7-2 and TRBJ1-6; D unclear. Germline V CDR1 and CDR2: SGHTA, FQGNSA. This CDR3 region has 14 residues. V dropped 1 base and J dropped 7 bases, with 8 bases sitting between them. CDR3 region: CASSLGLRNSPLHF. Written as DNA, the CDR3 is TGTGCCAGCAGCTTAGGGTTGAGGAATTCACCCCTCCACTTT.

This chain connects TRBV19 to TRBJ1-6, with TRBD1 identical over 8 bases. CDR1 and CDR2 from the germline V gene are LNHDA and SQIVND (reference sequence). V gave up 0 bases and J gave up 14 bases; unmatched junction bases: 6. This CDR3 is 14 amino acids long. The CDR3 loop is CASSIEGTGGALHF. In nucleotides, the CDR3 is TGTGCCAGTAGTATAGAGGGGACAGGCGGAGCCCTCCACTTT.

This chain links TRBV20-1 with TRBJ1-1, with 10 bases that match TRBD1. The CDR3 spans 15 residues. The germline CDR1 and CDR2 sequences are DFQATT and SNEGSKA (reference sequence). After removal of 4 bases from V and 5 bases from J, the junction contained 10 bases not matched to a gene. CDR3: CSAKRRGTGATEAFF. CDR3 sequence (DNA): TGCAGTGCTAAACGTAGGGGGACAGGGGCGACTGAAGCTTTCTTT.

The chain couples TRBV20-1 to TRBJ2-3, with TRBD2 matching over 10 bases. CDR3 length equals 15 residues. After removal of 6 bases from V and 2 bases from J, the junction contained 8 bases not matched to a gene. Germline V lookup: CDR1 DFQATT, CDR2 SNEGSKA (reference sequence). CDR3 amino acids: CSAFPLAGTTDTQYF. The CDR3 nucleotides read TGCAGTGCCTTCCCACTAGCGGGGACCACAGATACGCAGTATTTT.

This chain links TRBV2 with TRBJ1-5; perhaps TRBD1 as D (6 bases). CDR1 is SNHLY, CDR2 FYNNEI, per germline. The CDR3 is made up of 16 amino acids. Trimming stripped 8 bases from V and 6 bases from J, with 23 bases between. CDR3 DNA sequence: TGTGCCAGCGACCCCAGGGGACCCCGACTTTCTCAGCCCCAGCATTTT. Amino acids: CASDPRGPRLSQPQHF.

DNA of the CDR3: TGTGCCAGCAGCTTAGGGCAGCCTATCGATGGCTACACCTTC. It codes for CASSLGQPIDGYTF. The chain links TRBV7-8 to TRBJ1-2; D is undetermined. The CDR3 runs to 14 residues. Germline CDR1 is SGHVS and CDR2 is FQNEAQ. V was clipped by 1 base and J by 6 bases, with 12 bases between them. The whole variable domain, remainder taken from reference TRBV7-8 and TRBJ1-2, is GAGVSQSPRYKVAKRGQDVALRCDPISGHVSLFWYQQALGQGPEFLTYFQNEAQLDKSGLPSDRFFAERPEGSVSTLKIQRTQQEDSAVYLCASSLGQPIDGYTFGSGTRLTVV.

The chain recombines TRBV30 with TRBJ1-6; D is possibly TRBD1 (6 bases). The V and J ends lost 3 bases and 6 bases respectively, with 27 bases between them. The germline CDR1 and CDR2 sequences are GTSNPN and SVGIG (reference sequence). The length of the CDR3 is 19 residues. In DNA form, the CDR3 reads TGTGCCTGGAGACCAATCAGGGGCATCGGGGGTAAGGGTAATTCACCCCTCCACTTT. Its translation: CAWRPIRGIGGKGNSPLHF.

The V call is TRBV10-2, the J call TRBJ2-7, with 7 bases fitting TRBD2. CDR1 is WSHSY, CDR2 SAAADI, per germline. Trimming took 2 bases from V and 3 from J; bases not matched to a gene: 10. The length of the CDR3 is 16 residues. CDR3 sequence (DNA): TGCGCCAGCAGTGAGAAGGATGTCGGGAGGCTCTACGAGCAGTACTTC. The encoded protein is CASSEKDVGRLYEQYF.

This clonotype was observed a single time. V usage is TRBV20-1 and J usage is TRBJ1-1, with 9 bases identical to TRBD1. Looked up from germline, CDR1 is DFQATT and CDR2 is SNEGSKA (reference sequence). Losses at the gene ends were 0 bases for V and 0 bases for J; bases not matched to a gene: 8. This CDR3 comprises 17 residues. The CDR3 DNA reads as TGCAGTGCTAGAGATATCGGGACAGGGTTTTTGAACACTGAAGCTTTCTTT. Encoded protein: CSARDIGTGFLNTEAFF.

The rearrangement links TRBV20-1 to TRBJ2-7; the match to TRBD1 covers 9 bases. The germline CDR1 and CDR2 sequences are DFQATT and SNEGSKA (reference sequence). This CDR3 has 15 amino acids. Losses at the gene ends were 0 bases for V and 6 bases for J; bases not matched to a gene: 9. The CDR3 is CSARDRGTGRFEQYF. In nucleotides, the CDR3 is TGCAGTGCTAGAGATCGGGGGACAGGGCGATTCGAGCAGTACTTC.

J is TRBJ2-7 and V is TRBV14; the D gene could be TRBD1 or TRBD2 (5 bases each). Trimming removed 3 bases at V and 1 base at J, with 13 bases between. Germline CDR1 is SGHDN and CDR2 is FVKESK. The CDR3 is 15 amino acids. The CDR3 DNA reads as TGTGCCAGCAGCCAGCCGGGACCGTTGTCCTACGAGCAGTACTTC. This codes for CASSQPGPLSYEQYF.

This rearrangement joins TRBV20-1 to TRBJ1-3, with 7 bases fitting TRBD1. Germline V gene data show CDR1 as DFQATT and CDR2 as SNEGSKA (reference sequence). The CDR3 runs to 17 residues. V was clipped by 4 bases and J by 3 bases; unmatched bases: 15. The CDR3 nucleotides read TGCAGTGCTATCCCTCCGTACGGCAGGGGGTTTGGAAACACCATATATTTT. It yields the protein CSAIPPYGRGFGNTIYF.

This clonotype was seen a single time. The gene calls are TRBV5-1 and TRBJ1-2, with no clear D. The CDR3 has 14 residues. V shed 4 bases and J shed 6 bases, with 16 bases lying between them. Germline V gives CDR1 SGHRS, CDR2 YFSETQ. CDR3 sequence reads: CASSLDGIRDGYTF. CDR3 DNA sequence: TGCGCCAGCAGCCTAGATGGAATTCGTGATGGCTACACCTTC.

The chain is built from TRBV12-3 or TRBV12-4 and TRBJ1-6; 7 nucleotides agree with TRBD1. The CDR3 has 14 amino acids. V was clipped by 4 bases and J by 8 bases; unmatched bases: 5. CDR3 region: CASSWGTEDSPLHF. The DNA of the CDR3 is TGTGCCAGCAGTTGGGGGACAGAAGATTCACCCCTCCACTTT.

V and J are TRBV5-6 and TRBJ2-3; 8 bases line up with TRBD1. The CDR3 is 14 amino acids. Germline V lookup: CDR1 SGHDT, CDR2 YYEEEE. V lost 3 bases to trimming and J lost 3 bases; unmatched junction nucleotides: 3. For the CDR3, the DNA is TGTGCCAGCAGCTCGGGACAGGTGACAGATACGCAGTATTTT. It codes for CASSSGQVTDTQYF. Together with reference TRBV5-6 and TRBJ2-3, the CDR3 gives the full variable domain: DAGVTQSPTHLIKTRGQQVTLRCSPKSGHDTVSWYQQALGQGPQFIFQYYEEEERQRGNFPDRFSGHQFPNYSSELNVNALLLGDSALYLCASSSGQVTDTQYFGPGTRLTVL.

The chain uses TRBV29-1 and TRBJ2-5, with D perhaps matching TRBD1 or TRBD2 (5 bases each). The CDR3 runs to 14 residues. Per the germline V gene, CDR1 is SQVTM and CDR2 is ANQGSEA. Trimming pared 3 bases from V and 10 bases from J, leaving 21 bases between. CDR3 in DNA: TGCAGCGTTGAGGGACGTCCTTACGTGATCGGCCAGTACTTC. Residues: CSVEGRPYVIGQYF.